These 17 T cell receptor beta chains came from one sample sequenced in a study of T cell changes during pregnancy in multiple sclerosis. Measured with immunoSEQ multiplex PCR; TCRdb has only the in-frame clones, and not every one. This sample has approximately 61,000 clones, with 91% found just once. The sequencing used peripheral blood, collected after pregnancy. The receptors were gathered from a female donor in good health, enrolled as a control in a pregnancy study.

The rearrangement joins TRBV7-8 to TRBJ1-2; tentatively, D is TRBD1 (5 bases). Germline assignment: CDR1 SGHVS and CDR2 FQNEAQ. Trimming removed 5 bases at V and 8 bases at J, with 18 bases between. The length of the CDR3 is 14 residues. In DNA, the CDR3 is TGTGCCAGCAGCCCAGGGCTCCCGAGCCGGGGCTACACCTTC. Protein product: CASSPGLPSRGYTF. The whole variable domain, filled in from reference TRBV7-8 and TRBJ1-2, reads GAGVSQSPRYKVAKRGQDVALRCDPISGHVSLFWYQQALGQGPEFLTYFQNEAQLDKSGLPSDRFFAERPEGSVSTLKIQRTQQEDSAVYLCASSPGLPSRGYTFGSGTRLTVV.

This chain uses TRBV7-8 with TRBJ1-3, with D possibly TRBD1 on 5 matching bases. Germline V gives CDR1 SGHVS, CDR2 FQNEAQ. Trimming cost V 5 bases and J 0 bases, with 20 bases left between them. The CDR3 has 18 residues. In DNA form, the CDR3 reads TGTGCCAGCAGCCCAGTCGGGGGAGCCCCCGACTCTGGAAACACCATATATTTT. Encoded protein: CASSPVGGAPDSGNTIYF.

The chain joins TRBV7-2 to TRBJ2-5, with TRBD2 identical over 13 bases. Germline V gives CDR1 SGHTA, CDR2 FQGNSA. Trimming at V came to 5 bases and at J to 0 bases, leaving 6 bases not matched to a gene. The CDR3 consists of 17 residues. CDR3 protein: CASSPPGLAGYQETQYF. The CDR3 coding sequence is TGTGCCAGCAGCCCGCCGGGACTAGCGGGGTACCAAGAGACCCAGTACTTC.

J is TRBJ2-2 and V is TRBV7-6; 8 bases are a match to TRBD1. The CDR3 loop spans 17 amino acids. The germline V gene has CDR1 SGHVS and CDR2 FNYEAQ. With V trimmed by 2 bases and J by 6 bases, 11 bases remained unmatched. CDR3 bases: TGTGCCAGCAGCTTATCCCCGGGACAGGAAAGCGCCGGGGAGCTGTTTTTT. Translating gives CASSLSPGQESAGELFF.

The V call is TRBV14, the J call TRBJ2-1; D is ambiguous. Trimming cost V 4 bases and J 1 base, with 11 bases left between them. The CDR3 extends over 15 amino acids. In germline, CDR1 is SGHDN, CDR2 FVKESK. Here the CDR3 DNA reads TGTGCCAGCAGCCCCACCAGGTTGTCCTACAATGAGCAGTTCTTC. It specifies CASSPTRLSYNEQFF. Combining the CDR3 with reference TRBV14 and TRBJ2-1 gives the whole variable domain EAGVTQFPSHSVIEKGQTVTLRCDPISGHDNLYWYRRVMGKEIKFLLHFVKESKQDESGMPNNRFLAERTGGTYSTLKVQPAELEDSGVYFCASSPTRLSYNEQFFGPGTRLTVL.

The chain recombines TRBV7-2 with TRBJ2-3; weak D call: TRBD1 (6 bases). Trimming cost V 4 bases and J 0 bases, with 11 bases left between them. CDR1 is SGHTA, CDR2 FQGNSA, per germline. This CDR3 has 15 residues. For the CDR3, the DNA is TGTGCCAGCAGCTCGGACAGACGCAGCACAGATACGCAGTATTTT. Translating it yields CASSSDRRSTDTQYF.

This CDR3 reads CASSVGEASYEQYF. The CDR3 nucleotides read TGTGCCAGCAGCGTAGGTGAAGCTTCCTACGAGCAGTACTTC. The J gene is TRBJ2-7, the V gene TRBV9; D is unresolved. There are 14 residues in the CDR3. V gave up 0 bases and J gave up 1 base, with 8 bases separating them. Looked up from germline, CDR1 is SGDLS and CDR2 is YYNGEE.

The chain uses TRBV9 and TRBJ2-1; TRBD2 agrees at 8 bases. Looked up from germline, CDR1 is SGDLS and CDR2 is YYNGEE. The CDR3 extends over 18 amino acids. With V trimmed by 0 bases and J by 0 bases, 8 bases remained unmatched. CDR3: CASSVARTSYSSYNEQFF. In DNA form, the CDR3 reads TGTGCCAGCAGCGTAGCAAGGACTAGCTATAGCTCCTACAATGAGCAGTTCTTC.

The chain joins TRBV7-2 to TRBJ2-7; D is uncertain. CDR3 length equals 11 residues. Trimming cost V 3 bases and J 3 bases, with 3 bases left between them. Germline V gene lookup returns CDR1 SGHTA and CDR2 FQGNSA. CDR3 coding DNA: TGTGCCAGCAGCTTCCACTACGAGCAGTACTTC. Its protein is CASSFHYEQYF. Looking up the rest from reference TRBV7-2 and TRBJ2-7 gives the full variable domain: GAGVSQSPSNKVTEKGKDVELRCDPISGHTALYWYRQSLGQGLEFLIYFQGNSAPDKSGLPSDRFSAERTGGSVSTLTIQRTQQEDSAVYLCASSFHYEQYFGPGTRLTVT.

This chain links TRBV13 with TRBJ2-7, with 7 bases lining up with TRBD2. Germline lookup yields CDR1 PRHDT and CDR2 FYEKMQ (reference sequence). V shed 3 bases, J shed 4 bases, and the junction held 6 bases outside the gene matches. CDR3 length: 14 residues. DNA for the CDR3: TGTGCCAGCAGCTTTCACGGGGGGAATTACGAGCAGTACTTC. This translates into CASSFHGGNYEQYF.

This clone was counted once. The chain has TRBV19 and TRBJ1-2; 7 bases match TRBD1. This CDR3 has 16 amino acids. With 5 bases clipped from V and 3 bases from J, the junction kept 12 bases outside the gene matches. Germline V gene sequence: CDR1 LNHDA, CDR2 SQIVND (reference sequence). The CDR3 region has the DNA TGTGCCAGTAGTCCTAGACAGGGAACGATGGACTATGGCTACACCTTC. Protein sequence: CASSPRQGTMDYGYTF.

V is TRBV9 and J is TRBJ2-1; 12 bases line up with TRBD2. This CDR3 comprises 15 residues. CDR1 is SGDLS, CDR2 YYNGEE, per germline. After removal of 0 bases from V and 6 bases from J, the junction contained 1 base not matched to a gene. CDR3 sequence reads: CASSVELAGGNEQFF. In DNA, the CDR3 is TGTGCCAGCAGCGTAGAACTAGCGGGAGGCAATGAGCAGTTCTTC.

In DNA form, the CDR3 reads TGTGCCAGTGGGGGACAGGGACACGAGCAGTACTTC. Translating it yields CASGGQGHEQYF. The V and J genes are TRBV19 and TRBJ2-7, with 9 nucleotides matching TRBD1. Germline V gives CDR1 LNHDA, CDR2 SQIVND (reference sequence). V was clipped by 8 bases and J by 5 bases; unmatched bases: 4. The CDR3 spans 12 residues.

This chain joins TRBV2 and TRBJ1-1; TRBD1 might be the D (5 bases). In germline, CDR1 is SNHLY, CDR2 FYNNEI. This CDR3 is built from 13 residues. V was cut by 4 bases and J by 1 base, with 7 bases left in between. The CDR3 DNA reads TGTGCCAGCAGTGGACAGACGAACACTGAAGCTTTCTTT. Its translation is CASSGQTNTEAFF. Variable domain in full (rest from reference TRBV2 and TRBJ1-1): EPEVTQTPSHQVTQMGQEVILRCVPISNHLYFYWYRQILGQKVEFLVSFYNNEISEKSEIFDDQFSVERPDGSNFTLKIRSTKLEDSAMYFCASSGQTNTEAFFGQGTRLTVV.

CDR3 sequence reads: CASSPTSGAYNEQFF. CDR3 in DNA: TGTGCCAGCAGCCCAACTAGCGGGGCCTACAATGAGCAGTTCTTC. The chain links TRBV7-3 to TRBJ2-1, with 10 bases identical to TRBD2. The CDR3 consists of 15 residues. V gave up 5 bases and J gave up 2 bases; unmatched junction bases: 3. Germline-derived CDR1 and CDR2 are SGHTA and FQGTGA.

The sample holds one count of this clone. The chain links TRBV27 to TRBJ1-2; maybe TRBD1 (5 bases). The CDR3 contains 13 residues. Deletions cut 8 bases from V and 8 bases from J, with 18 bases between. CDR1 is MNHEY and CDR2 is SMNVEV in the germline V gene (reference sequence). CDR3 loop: CASSDTFLRGYTF. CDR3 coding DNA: TGTGCCAGCTCGGACACGTTTCTGAGGGGCTACACCTTC.

CDR3 DNA sequence: TGTGCCAGTAGTATGGGGGGACAGGGGCGCTATAGCAATCAGCCCCAGCATTTT. Protein sequence: CASSMGGQGRYSNQPQHF. The chain joins TRBV19 to TRBJ1-5; 10 bases line up with TRBD1. The V and J ends lost 3 bases and 0 bases, in that order; junction bases with no gene match: 8. From germline, CDR1 is LNHDA and CDR2 SQIVND (reference sequence). CDR3 size: 18 residues.